This entry lists 28 T cell receptor beta chains sequenced from one sample in a study of blood T cell repertoires in COVID-19. Data came from immunoSEQ multiplex PCR; TCRdb stores just in-frame clones and leaves some out. The sample consists of a few hundred thousand clones, roughly 89% of them appearing once. The specimen was peripheral blood. These receptors all come from a woman aged 40 to 50 who had recovered from COVID-19.

The chain joins TRBV5-6 to TRBJ1-2; 11 bases are shared with TRBD1. The CDR3 sequence is 15 residues long. Germline V gene data show CDR1 as SGHDT and CDR2 as YYEEEE. Losses at the gene ends were 4 bases for V and 6 bases for J; bases not matched to a gene: 8. CDR3 sequence reads: CASSPGGQGANGYTF. The DNA of the CDR3 is TGTGCCAGCAGCCCGGGAGGACAGGGGGCAAATGGCTACACCTTC. Based on the CDR3 plus reference TRBV5-6 and TRBJ1-2, the full variable domain is DAGVTQSPTHLIKTRGQQVTLRCSPKSGHDTVSWYQQALGQGPQFIFQYYEEEERQRGNFPDRFSGHQFPNYSSELNVNALLLGDSALYLCASSPGGQGANGYTFGSGTRLTVV.

The V and J genes are TRBV2 and TRBJ1-5, with D perhaps TRBD1 (5 bases). The germline V and J ends were trimmed by 2 bases and 7 bases, with 12 bases remaining between them. Germline assignment: CDR1 SNHLY and CDR2 FYNNEI. The CDR3 is 14 residues long. The CDR3 sequence is CASSEQGMGQPQHF. The DNA of the CDR3 is TGTGCCAGCAGTGAACAGGGTATGGGGCAGCCCCAGCATTTT.

Here the CDR3 reads CATSDSSGSYEQYF. CDR3 bases: TGTGCCACCAGTGATTCTAGCGGGAGCTACGAGCAGTACTTC. The V gene is TRBV24-1, the J gene TRBJ2-7, with 10 bases lining up with TRBD2. Germline V gene sequence: CDR1 KGHDR, CDR2 SFDVKD. The CDR3 is 14 residues long. J was trimmed by 3 bases and V by 2 bases; bases with no gene match: 0.

The chain combines TRBV5-1 with TRBJ2-1; D uncertain. The V and J ends lost 1 base and 5 bases respectively, with 10 bases between them. CDR3 length: 14 amino acids. CDR1 is SGHRS and CDR2 is YFSETQ in the germline V gene. The CDR3 DNA reads as TGCGCCAGCAGCTTGATATGCGGCCACAATGAGCAGTTCTTC. It encodes CASSLICGHNEQFF.

The genes are TRBV13 and TRBJ2-1; D ambiguous. The CDR3 loop spans 12 amino acids. Germline CDR1 PRHDT, CDR2 FYEKMQ (reference sequence). The V end lost 4 bases, the J end lost 7 bases, and 8 bases lay between the germline ends. The CDR3 DNA reads as TGTGCCAGCAGCTACCTTCGGAATGAGCAGTTCTTC. Translation: CASSYLRNEQFF.

The genes are TRBV12-5 and TRBJ2-5, with 13 bases identical to TRBD2. The germline CDR1 and CDR2 sequences are LGHNT and FRNRAP. The CDR3 has 20 amino acids. V lost 2 bases and J lost 2; bases outside the gene matches: 14. The CDR3, as DNA: TGTGCTAGTGGTTTGATAACCGGGACTAGCGGGAAAGGTAGACAAGAGACCCAGTACTTC. It translates to CASGLITGTSGKGRQETQYF.

A remark on this clone: This may be a read error: a much more frequent sequence differs by one nucleotide. The chain links TRBV2 to TRBJ2-3, with 11 bases matching TRBD2. With 5 bases clipped from V and 0 bases from J, the junction kept 1 base outside the gene matches. CDR1 and CDR2 from the germline V gene are SNHLY and FYNNEI. There are 15 residues in the CDR3. CDR3 loop: CASSWTSGSTDTQYF. The CDR3 DNA reads as TGTGCCAGCAGTTGGACTAGCGGGAGCACAGATACGCAGTATTTT.

This clone occurred once. The chain has TRBV28 and TRBJ2-3; TRBD2 matches 7 bases. CDR1 is MDHEN, CDR2 SYDVKM, per germline. CDR3 length: 15 amino acids. Trimming removed 4 bases from V and 3 bases from J; junction bases left unmatched: 7. The CDR3 here is CASSSSAGATDTQYF. The CDR3 nucleotides are TGTGCCAGCAGTTCCTCGGCGGGAGCGACAGATACGCAGTATTTT.

The chain is built from TRBV19 and TRBJ1-6; 7 bases agree with TRBD1. The germline gives CDR1 LNHDA, CDR2 SQIVND (reference sequence). J lost 6 bases, V lost 5 bases, and 10 bases had no gene match. The CDR3 contains 16 residues. The CDR3 protein is CASSAHKTGINSPLHF. In DNA, the CDR3 is TGTGCCAGTAGTGCCCACAAGACAGGGATTAATTCACCCCTCCACTTT.

The V call is TRBV29-1, the J call TRBJ2-4, with D tentatively TRBD2 (7 bases). Germline V gene sequence: CDR1 SQVTM, CDR2 ANQGSEA. The CDR3 loop spans 14 amino acids. Trimming removed 4 bases from V and 6 bases from J, with 16 bases in between. CDR3 nucleotide sequence: TGCAGCGTTGCGGGGGCTAGCGGAGGAAACATTCAGTACTTC. Encoded protein: CSVAGASGGNIQYF.

V usage is TRBV7-9 and J usage is TRBJ2-7; TRBD1 matches 10 bases. The J segment lost 0 bases and the V segment lost 4 bases, leaving 0 bases of the junction unmatched. Germline values: CDR1 SEHNR, CDR2 FQNEAQ (reference sequence). The length of the CDR3 is 14 residues. The CDR3 loop is CASSWDRGSYEQYF. The DNA for the CDR3 is TGTGCCAGCAGCTGGGACAGGGGCTCCTACGAGCAGTACTTC.

This clone has only one observation. This chain uses TRBV27 with TRBJ2-6; TRBD1 matches 9 bases. This CDR3 is 18 amino acids long. Trimming took 8 bases from V and 0 from J; bases not matched to a gene: 11. The germline V gene has CDR1 MNHEY and CDR2 SMNVEV (reference sequence). The chain's CDR3 is CASPRPGTGSSGANVLTF. DNA for the CDR3: TGTGCCAGCCCCCGGCCAGGGACAGGGTCCTCTGGGGCCAACGTCCTGACTTTC.

This rearrangement joins TRBV5-1 to TRBJ2-7; a weak D match, TRBD2 (5 bases). The ends were cut back, 3 bases at V and 2 bases at J, with 12 bases in the middle. This CDR3 comprises 14 residues. Germline lookup yields CDR1 SGHRS and CDR2 YFSETQ. The CDR3 bases are TGCGCCAGCAGCTCTGGACTTCTCACCTACGAGCAGTACTTC. Translation: CASSSGLLTYEQYF.

The J gene is TRBJ2-5, the V gene TRBV7-9; D not resolved. The length of the CDR3 is 17 residues. Per the germline V gene, CDR1 is SEHNR and CDR2 is FQNEAQ (reference sequence). V was pared by 6 bases and J by 2 bases, with 22 bases between. As DNA, the CDR3 is TGTGCCAGCAGTTTCTCTTCCACTTCAGGTACTCAAGAGACCCAGTACTTC. It specifies CASSFSSTSGTQETQYF.

This chain links TRBV2 with TRBJ2-1, with D perhaps matching TRBD2 (6 bases). The CDR3 length is 14 residues. The germline V gene has CDR1 SNHLY and CDR2 FYNNEI. The germline V and J ends were trimmed by 7 bases and 7 bases, with 17 bases remaining between them. In nucleotides, the CDR3 is TGTGCCAGCATCCCCGGGAGATCGTATAATGAGCAGTTCTTC. This encodes CASIPGRSYNEQFF. The full variable domain, its missing parts supplied by reference TRBV2 and TRBJ2-1, is EPEVTQTPSHQVTQMGQEVILRCVPISNHLYFYWYRQILGQKVEFLVSFYNNEISEKSEIFDDQFSVERPDGSNFTLKIRSTKLEDSAMYFCASIPGRSYNEQFFGPGTRLTVL.

The chain joins TRBV9 to TRBJ2-3, with 10 bases aligning to TRBD2. CDR3 length equals 16 residues. Germline V gene lookup returns CDR1 SGDLS and CDR2 YYNGEE. V lost 3 bases, J lost 3 bases, and 7 bases stayed unmatched. The chain's CDR3 is CASSEGTSVSTDTQYF. The CDR3 DNA sequence: TGTGCCAGCAGCGAAGGGACTAGCGTGTCTACAGATACGCAGTATTTT.

The rearrangement uses TRBV7-8 and TRBJ2-1, with 9 bases aligning to TRBD2. Germline V gene sequence: CDR1 SGHVS, CDR2 FQNEAQ. With 8 bases clipped from V and 2 bases from J, the junction kept 7 bases outside the gene matches. The CDR3 contains 15 residues. In nucleotides, the CDR3 is TGTGCCAGCTCCCCGCTAGCGGGACCCTACAATGAGCAGTTCTTC. As protein: CASSPLAGPYNEQFF.

The V call is TRBV19, the J call TRBJ1-6; D is perhaps TRBD1 (5 bases). Looked up from germline, CDR1 is LNHDA and CDR2 is SQIVND (reference sequence). V lost 7 bases and J lost 7, with 11 bases in between. This CDR3 region has 13 residues. CDR3 sequence reads: CASMGQKNSPLHF. In nucleotides, the CDR3 is TGTGCCAGTATGGGGCAAAAGAATTCACCCCTCCACTTT.

This rearrangement joins TRBV6-1 to TRBJ1-2; 7 bases are a match to TRBD1. CDR3 length: 16 residues. With V trimmed by 2 bases and J by 7 bases, 13 bases remained unmatched. Germline V gene lookup returns CDR1 MNHNS and CDR2 SASEGT. DNA of the CDR3: TGTGCCAGCAGTGAAACCCACGGACAGGTGGGAAGTGGCTACACCTTC. As protein: CASSETHGQVGSGYTF.

The chain joins TRBV5-4 to TRBJ2-1, with 10 bases lining up with TRBD2. The CDR3 is 17 amino acids. J gave up 0 bases and V 0 bases, and 3 bases lay outside the gene matches. The germline gives CDR1 SGHNT, CDR2 YYREEE (reference sequence). CDR3 loop: CASSLVLAGASYNEQFF. In nucleotides, the CDR3 is TGTGCCAGCAGCTTGGTTCTAGCGGGAGCCTCCTACAATGAGCAGTTCTTC. Supplemented by reference TRBV5-4 and TRBJ2-1, the full variable domain reads ETGVTQSPTHLIKTRGQQVTLRCSSQSGHNTVSWYQQALGQGPQFIFQYYREEENGRGNFPPRFSGLQFPNYSSELNVNALELDDSALYLCASSLVLAGASYNEQFFGPGTRLTVL.

This rearrangement joins TRBV28 to TRBJ2-5; TRBD2 matches at 10 bases. The germline CDR1 and CDR2 sequences are MDHEN and SYDVKM. Unmatched junction bases numbered 2, after V lost 1 base and J lost 0 bases. The CDR3 spans 16 residues. The DNA for the CDR3 is TGTGCCAGCAGTTTATCGACTAGCGGGTACCAAGAGACCCAGTACTTC. Encoded protein: CASSLSTSGYQETQYF.

This clone has only one observation. The V call is TRBV5-4, the J call TRBJ2-5; TRBD2 agrees at 8 bases. J gave up 6 bases and V 2 bases, and 12 bases lay outside the gene matches. Per germline, CDR1 SGHNT and CDR2 YYREEE (reference sequence). CDR3 size: 16 residues. CDR3 sequence: CASSFSTSEGGKTQYF. The CDR3, as DNA: TGTGCCAGCAGCTTTTCGACTAGCGAAGGTGGAAAGACCCAGTACTTC.

The J gene is TRBJ1-5, the V gene TRBV19; D ambiguous. The CDR3 totals 14 residues. V was shortened by 3 bases and J by 2 bases, with 8 bases between the two germline ends. Germline V gene data show CDR1 as LNHDA and CDR2 as SQIVND (reference sequence). The CDR3 loop is CASSMSGGNQPQHF. DNA of the CDR3: TGTGCCAGTAGTATGTCAGGCGGCAATCAGCCCCAGCATTTT.

The CDR3 sequence: CASRPLDTAYEQYF. The CDR3 DNA is TGTGCCAGCAGACCGCTGGACACAGCCTACGAGCAGTACTTC. The chain has TRBV6-5 and TRBJ2-7, with D perhaps TRBD1 (5 bases). Germline CDR1 MNHEY, CDR2 SVGAGI. This CDR3 is built from 14 residues. Trimming left V 6 bases short and J 2 bases short, with 14 bases between.

This clone has only one observation. The chain is built from TRBV18 and TRBJ2-2, with 8 bases that match TRBD2. Germline V CDR1 and CDR2: KGHSH, LQKENI. V trimming: 2 bases; J trimming: 5 bases; junction bases outside the gene matches: 4. The CDR3 consists of 15 residues. The CDR3 nucleotides read TGTGCCAGCTCACCATTACTAGCGGCAACCGGGGAGCTGTTTTTT. This encodes CASSPLLAATGELFF.

The chain carries TRBV7-2 and TRBJ2-2, with D perhaps TRBD2 (5 bases). The CDR3 sequence is 13 residues long. The germline CDR1 and CDR2 sequences are SGHTA and FQGNSA. V was cut by 8 bases and J by 7 bases, with 14 bases left in between. CDR3 sequence (DNA): TGTGCCAGCCGGAAGGCGGGCGACGGGGAGCTGTTTTTT. Its translation: CASRKAGDGELFF. The variable domain in full, with the rest retrieved from reference TRBV7-2 and TRBJ2-2, is GAGVSQSPSNKVTEKGKDVELRCDPISGHTALYWYRQSLGQGLEFLIYFQGNSAPDKSGLPSDRFSAERTGGSVSTLTIQRTQQEDSAVYLCASRKAGDGELFFGEGSRLTVL.

CDR3 in DNA: TGCGCCAGCAGCCATTTTGGGACTAGCGGATCTGAGCAGTTCTTC. Its translation: CASSHFGTSGSEQFF. The chain recombines TRBV4-1 with TRBJ2-1, with 11 nucleotides matching TRBD2. The trim removed 3 bases at V and 9 bases at J, leaving 7 bases unmatched. The CDR3 is made up of 15 amino acids. Looked up from germline, CDR1 is MGHRA and CDR2 is YSYEKL.

The chain has TRBV7-6 and TRBJ2-1; 8 bases align to TRBD2. Germline trimming cut 5 bases from V and 0 bases from J; bases unmatched to any gene: 15. This CDR3 is built from 19 residues. Germline-derived CDR1 and CDR2 are SGHVS and FNYEAQ. The CDR3 loop reads CASSPPQWGREASYNEQFF. The CDR3, as DNA: TGTGCCAGCAGCCCCCCCCAGTGGGGGCGGGAGGCCTCCTACAATGAGCAGTTCTTC.